Below, 13 T cell receptor beta chains from the same sample are listed, as sequenced in a study of blood T cell repertoires in COVID-19 (dated by TCRdb to between 2020 and 2021). Library prep was done by the immunoSEQ multiplex PCR assay. The clones in this table, taken by TCRdb from immuneACCESS, are in-frame only. Not every clone is retained; where verified, under half of the shortfall comes from an unresolved V gene, and the cause of the rest is unknown. In this sample the table shows about 240,000 clones, about 91% of which occur a single time. The ten largest clones add up to just over 2.5% of the sample. The sequenced sample was PBMCs or T cells enriched from blood (not recorded which). The receptors were sampled from a woman between 25 and 40 years old with acute COVID-19.

This sequence joins TRBV7-9 and TRBJ2-7; the match to TRBD2 covers 9 bases. Looked up from germline, CDR1 is SEHNR and CDR2 is FQNEAQ (reference sequence). V lost 2 bases to trimming and J lost 6 bases; unmatched junction nucleotides: 11. The CDR3 is 16 residues long. The CDR3 nucleotides read TGTGCCAGCAGCTTAAGGGTCCGCGGGGGGGCCTCCGAGCAGTACTTC. This sequence encodes CASSLRVRGGASEQYF.

This clone has more than one count but fewer than ten. The chain has TRBV7-2 and TRBJ1-2, with 7 bases identical to TRBD1. After removal of 3 bases from V and 4 bases from J, the junction contained 5 bases not matched to a gene. The CDR3 length is 14 residues. Germline CDR1 reads SGHTA; CDR2 reads FQGNSA. This chain's CDR3 is CASSLTGQGYGYTF. CDR3 sequence (DNA): TGTGCCAGCAGCTTGACAGGGCAGGGCTATGGCTACACCTTC.

The chain recombines TRBV18 with TRBJ2-2; 10 bases are shared with TRBD1. Germline V lookup: CDR1 KGHSH, CDR2 LQKENI. Trimming cost V 4 bases and J 2 bases; bases outside gene matches: 4. The CDR3 extends over 16 amino acids. CDR3 sequence reads: CASSRGQGENTGELFF. CDR3 DNA sequence: TGTGCCAGCTCACGCGGACAGGGGGAAAACACCGGGGAGCTGTTTTTT.

This clone turned up a few times. The V and J genes are TRBV5-4 and TRBJ1-5; D is unresolved. CDR1 and CDR2 (germline): SGHNT, YYREEE (reference sequence). V was cut by 3 bases and J by 0 bases, with 10 bases left in between. CDR3 size: 15 residues. The CDR3 sequence is CASSYAPSSNQPQHF. CDR3 nucleotides: TGTGCCAGCAGCTATGCCCCGAGTAGCAATCAGCCCCAGCATTTT.

In nucleotides, the CDR3 is TGCGCCAGCAGCTTATTTCCTAGCTCTGGAAACACCATATATTTT. Its translation is CASSLFPSSGNTIYF. V and J are TRBV5-1 and TRBJ1-3; D gene unclear. V shed 2 bases and J shed 0 bases, with 9 bases lying between them. This CDR3 has 15 amino acids. CDR1 is SGHRS, CDR2 YFSETQ, per germline.

This chain links TRBV29-1 with TRBJ2-1; 7 bases are a match to TRBD1. CDR3 length equals 16 residues. The V gene's germline CDR1 is SQVTM and CDR2 ANQGSEA. Unmatched junction bases numbered 9, after V lost 4 bases and J lost 0 bases. The CDR3 sequence: CSVGDRVLGSYNEQFF. In DNA form, the CDR3 reads TGCAGCGTTGGAGACAGGGTCTTAGGCTCCTACAATGAGCAGTTCTTC.

This clone was seen more than once but under ten times. This chain connects TRBV11-2 to TRBJ2-5; TRBD2 might be the D (5 bases). With 1 base removed from V and 2 bases from J, the gap between germline ends came to 8 bases. CDR1 is SGHAT, CDR2 FQNNGV, per germline. The CDR3 runs 14 residues. CDR3 loop: CASSLAGSQETQYF. DNA for the CDR3: TGTGCCAGCAGCTTAGCGGGGTCACAAGAGACCCAGTACTTC.

J is TRBJ2-3 and V is TRBV5-1; 11 bases agree with TRBD2. V lost 5 bases to trimming and J lost 8 bases; unmatched junction nucleotides: 16. Germline values: CDR1 SGHRS, CDR2 YFSETQ. CDR3 length: 17 residues. CDR3 bases: TGCGCCAGCAGAGTCGGGGCTCTAGCGGGGGGATTAGGTACGCAGTATTTT. Its translation is CASRVGALAGGLGTQYF.

The chain is built from TRBV29-1 and TRBJ2-2; possibly TRBD1 for D (6 bases). V was shortened by 8 bases and J by 1 base, with 14 bases between the two germline ends. The CDR3 totals 14 residues. Germline V CDR1 and CDR2: SQVTM, ANQGSEA. The chain's CDR3 is CSFEGRGNTGELFF. The CDR3 nucleotides are TGCAGCTTCGAGGGCAGGGGGAACACCGGGGAGCTGTTTTTT.

The V call is TRBV30, the J call TRBJ1-2; TRBD1 matches at 7 bases. Germline lookup yields CDR1 GTSNPN and CDR2 SVGIG (reference sequence). Trimming at V came to 2 bases and at J to 2 bases, leaving 5 bases not matched to a gene. The CDR3 spans 14 residues. The CDR3 region is CAWSTTGRNYGYTF. Here the CDR3 DNA reads TGTGCCTGGAGTACGACAGGGAGGAACTATGGCTACACCTTC.

V is TRBV7-9 and J is TRBJ1-2; a weak D match, TRBD1 (6 bases). Germline CDR1 is SEHNR and CDR2 is FQNEAQ (reference sequence). V was clipped by 6 bases and J by 4 bases, with 21 bases between them. The CDR3 spans 16 residues. In DNA form, the CDR3 reads TGTGCCAGCAGTCCCAACGCGGGGGGGCTTGCCTATGGCTACACCTTC. Its protein product is CASSPNAGGLAYGYTF.

The V call is TRBV18, the J call TRBJ2-5, with 10 nucleotides matching TRBD1. CDR1 is KGHSH, CDR2 LQKENI, per germline. V lost 5 bases and J lost 5; bases outside the gene matches: 11. The CDR3 runs to 16 residues. CDR3 region: CASSGRDRGLGETQYF. CDR3 sequence (DNA): TGTGCCAGCTCAGGCCGGGACAGGGGTCTGGGGGAGACCCAGTACTTC. The entire variable domain, with the rest obtained from reference TRBV18 and TRBJ2-5, is as follows: NAGVMQNPRHLVRRRGQEARLRCSPMKGHSHVYWYRQLPEEGLKFMVYLQKENIIDESGMPKERFSAEFPKEGPSILRIQQVVRGDSAAYFCASSGRDRGLGETQYFGPGTRLLVL.

The chain combines TRBV18 with TRBJ2-3; D call uncertain. V was trimmed by 4 bases and J by 2 bases, leaving 10 bases between them. This CDR3 region has 14 residues. Germline loops: CDR1 KGHSH, CDR2 LQKENI. The CDR3 nucleotides read TGTGCCAGCTCACAGAACAGTGACACAGATACGCAGTATTTT. Amino acids: CASSQNSDTDTQYF.